One and the same sample provided the 8 T cell receptor beta chains below, sequenced in a study of T cell responses to AZD1222 COVID-19 vaccine. Profiling relied on immunoSEQ multiplex PCR, and the TCRdb table lists in-frame clones only, not all of them. This table holds 70,000 to 85,000 clones, around four fifths found once. The sample was peripheral blood, taken 28 days after the second AZD1222 dose. The origin of the receptors is an adult who received the AZD1222 COVID-19 vaccine.

V is TRBV19 and J is TRBJ1-1; 8 bases agree with TRBD1. This CDR3 contains 13 residues. V dropped 2 bases and J dropped 4; count of bases not matched to a gene: 0. CDR1 is LNHDA, CDR2 SQIVND, per germline (reference sequence). CDR3 amino acids: CASSITGGTEAFF. In DNA form, the CDR3 reads TGTGCCAGTAGTATAACAGGGGGCACTGAAGCTTTCTTT.

The chain has TRBV7-9 and TRBJ1-1; TRBD1 aligns across 7 bases. J gave up 5 bases and V 4 bases, and 4 bases lay outside the gene matches. This CDR3 spans 13 amino acids. Germline V gene lookup returns CDR1 SEHNR and CDR2 FQNEAQ (reference sequence). The DNA for the CDR3 is TGTGCCAGCAGCTATGACAGGGAGACTGAAGCTTTCTTT. Translating gives CASSYDRETEAFF. The whole variable domain, remainder taken from reference TRBV7-9 and TRBJ1-1, is DTGVSQNPRHKITKRGQNVTFRCDPISEHNRLYWYRQTLGQGPEFLTYFQNEAQLEKSRLLSDRFSAERPKGSFSTLEIQRTEQGDSAMYLCASSYDRETEAFFGQGTRLTVV.

This clone occurred a few times. The chain couples TRBV7-2 to TRBJ2-7, with 9 bases matching TRBD1. Germline V gene data show CDR1 as SGHTA and CDR2 as FQGNSA. Trimming removed 4 bases from V and 5 bases from J; junction bases left unmatched: 12. This CDR3 region has 16 residues. The CDR3 DNA is TGTGCCAGCAGCTATTCAGCCGGGACAGGGTGGAACGAGCAGTACTTC. This codes for CASSYSAGTGWNEQYF.

The chain recombines TRBV5-4 with TRBJ2-6; D might be TRBD1 (6 bases). V was cut by 4 bases and J by 2 bases, with 13 bases left in between. The germline V gene has CDR1 SGHNT and CDR2 YYREEE (reference sequence). This CDR3 contains 16 residues. This chain's CDR3 is CASSPLQGAGANVLTF. CDR3 DNA sequence: TGTGCCAGCAGCCCCCTACAGGGCGCTGGGGCCAACGTCCTGACTTTC. Full variable domain (outside the CDR3, taken from reference TRBV5-4 and TRBJ2-6): ETGVTQSPTHLIKTRGQQVTLRCSSQSGHNTVSWYQQALGQGPQFIFQYYREEENGRGNFPPRFSGLQFPNYSSELNVNALELDDSALYLCASSPLQGAGANVLTFGAGSRLTVL.

The V gene is TRBV5-1, the J gene TRBJ2-5; D is uncertain. V gave up 2 bases and J gave up 0 bases, with 8 bases separating them. The CDR3 loop spans 14 amino acids. In germline, CDR1 is SGHRS, CDR2 YFSETQ. CDR3 DNA sequence: TGCGCCAGCAGCTTTTCACAGAACCAAGAGACCCAGTACTTC. Translation: CASSFSQNQETQYF. The full variable domain, completed using reference TRBV5-1 and TRBJ2-5, is KAGVTQTPRYLIKTRGQQVTLSCSPISGHRSVSWYQQTPGQGLQFLFEYFSETQRNKGNFPGRFSGRQFSNSRSEMNVSTLELGDSALYLCASSFSQNQETQYFGPGTRLLVL.

This chain connects TRBV7-9 to TRBJ2-2; 7 nucleotides align to TRBD1. The J segment lost 4 bases and the V segment lost 8 bases, leaving 10 bases of the junction unmatched. Germline loops: CDR1 SEHNR, CDR2 FQNEAQ (reference sequence). This CDR3 comprises 15 residues. CDR3 amino acids: CASPSQTGATGELFF. CDR3 coding DNA: TGTGCCAGCCCCAGTCAAACAGGGGCCACCGGGGAGCTGTTTTTT.

V and J are TRBV11-2 and TRBJ2-4, with 9 bases that match TRBD2. V was clipped by 2 bases and J by 6 bases; unmatched bases: 14. There are 18 residues in the CDR3. The germline CDR1 and CDR2 sequences are SGHAT and FQNNGV. CDR3 DNA sequence: TGTGCCAGCAGCTTAAATCTGGGACATAGCGGGAGAGGAAACATTCAGTACTTC. It specifies CASSLNLGHSGRGNIQYF. Supplemented by reference TRBV11-2 and TRBJ2-4, the full variable domain reads EAGVAQSPRYKIIEKRQSVAFWCNPISGHATLYWYQQILGQGPKLLIQFQNNGVVDDSQLPKDRFSAERLKGVDSTLKIQPAKLEDSAVYLCASSLNLGHSGRGNIQYFGAGTRLSVL.

J is TRBJ1-2 and V is TRBV7-2; D is ambiguous. This CDR3 comprises 14 residues. Germline-derived CDR1 and CDR2 are SGHTA and FQGNSA. The V end lost 1 base, the J end lost 2 bases, and 8 bases lay between the germline ends. In DNA, the CDR3 is TGTGCCAGCAGCTTAGATCGGCTAAACTATGGCTACACCTTC. Residues: CASSLDRLNYGYTF.